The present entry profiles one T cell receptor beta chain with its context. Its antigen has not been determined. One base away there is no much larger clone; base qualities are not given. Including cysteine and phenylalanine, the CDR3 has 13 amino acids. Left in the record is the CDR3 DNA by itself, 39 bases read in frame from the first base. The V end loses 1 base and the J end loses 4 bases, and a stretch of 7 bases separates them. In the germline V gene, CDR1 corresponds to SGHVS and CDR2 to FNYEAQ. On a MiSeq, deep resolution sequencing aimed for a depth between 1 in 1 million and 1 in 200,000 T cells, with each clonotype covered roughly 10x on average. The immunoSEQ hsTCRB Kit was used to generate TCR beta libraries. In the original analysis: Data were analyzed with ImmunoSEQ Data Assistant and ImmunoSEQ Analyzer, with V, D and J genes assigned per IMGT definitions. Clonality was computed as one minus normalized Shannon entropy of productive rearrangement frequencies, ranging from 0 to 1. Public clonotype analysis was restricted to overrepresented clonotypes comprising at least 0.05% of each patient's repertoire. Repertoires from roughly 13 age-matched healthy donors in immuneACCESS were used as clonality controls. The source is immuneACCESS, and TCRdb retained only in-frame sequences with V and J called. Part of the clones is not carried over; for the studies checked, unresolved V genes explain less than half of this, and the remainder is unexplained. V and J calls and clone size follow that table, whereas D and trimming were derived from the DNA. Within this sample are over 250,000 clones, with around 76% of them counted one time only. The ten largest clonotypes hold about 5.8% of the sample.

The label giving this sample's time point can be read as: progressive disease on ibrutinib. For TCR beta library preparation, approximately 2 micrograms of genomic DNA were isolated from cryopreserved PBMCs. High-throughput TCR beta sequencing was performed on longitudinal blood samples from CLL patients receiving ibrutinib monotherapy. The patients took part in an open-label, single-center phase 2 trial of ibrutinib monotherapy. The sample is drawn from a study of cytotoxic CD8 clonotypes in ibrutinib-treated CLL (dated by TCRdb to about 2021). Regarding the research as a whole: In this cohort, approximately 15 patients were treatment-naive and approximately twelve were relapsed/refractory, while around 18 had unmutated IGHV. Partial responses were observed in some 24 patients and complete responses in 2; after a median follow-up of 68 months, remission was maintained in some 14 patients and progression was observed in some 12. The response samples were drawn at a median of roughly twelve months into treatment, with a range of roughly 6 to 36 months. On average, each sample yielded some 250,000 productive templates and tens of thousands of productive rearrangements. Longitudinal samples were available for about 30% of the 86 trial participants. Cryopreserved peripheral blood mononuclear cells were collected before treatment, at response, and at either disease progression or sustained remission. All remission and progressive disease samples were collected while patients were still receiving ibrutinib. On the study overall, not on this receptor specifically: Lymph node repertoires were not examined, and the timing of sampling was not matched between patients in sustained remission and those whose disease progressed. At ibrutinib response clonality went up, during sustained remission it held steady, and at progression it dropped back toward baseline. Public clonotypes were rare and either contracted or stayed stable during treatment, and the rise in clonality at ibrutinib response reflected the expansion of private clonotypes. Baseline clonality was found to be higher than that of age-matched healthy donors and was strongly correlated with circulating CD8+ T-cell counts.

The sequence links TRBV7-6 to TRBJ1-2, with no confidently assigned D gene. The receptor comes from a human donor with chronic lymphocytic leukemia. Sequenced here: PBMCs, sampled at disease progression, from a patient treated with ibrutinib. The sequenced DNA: TGTGCCAGCAGCTTAGATCTGGGCTATGGCTACACCTTC. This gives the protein CASSLDLGYGYTF.